The 28 T cell receptor beta chains below all came from one sample that was sequenced in a study of Graves' ophthalmopathy and Graves' hyperthyroidism. RNA transcripts were the source from which TCR beta CDR3 regions were amplified. In the first round, RT-PCR was carried out with HTBI primers, and a multiplex PCR formed the second round. TCRdb analysed the multiplex PCR reads with MiXCR anew, one entry per CDR3 protein. The sample yields around 1,000,000 distinct CDR3 sequences, about 38% seen once. Source material: peripheral blood or thyroid tissue (not recorded which). All receptors derive from an adult man with Graves' hyperthyroidism.

The J gene is TRBJ2-3, the V gene TRBV20-1, with D perhaps TRBD2 (6 bases). This CDR3 comprises 16 residues. Germline CDR1 and CDR2: DFQATT and SNEGSKA (reference sequence). V lost 5 bases to trimming and J lost 0 bases, with 18 bases between them. For the CDR3, the DNA is TGCAGTGCTCGCACGGGACTTCGATCTAGCACAGATACGCAGTATTTT. Amino acids: CSARTGLRSSTDTQYF.

This chain joins TRBV12-3 or TRBV12-4 and TRBJ1-1; D remains unclear. V shed 0 bases and J shed 5 bases, with 10 bases lying between them. The CDR3 sequence is 14 residues long. CDR3 protein: CASSLAGAWTEAFF. As DNA, the CDR3 is TGTGCCAGCAGTTTAGCGGGAGCTTGGACTGAAGCTTTCTTT.

The rearrangement links TRBV4-1 to TRBJ2-5; TRBD2 aligns across 10 bases. The CDR3 contains 13 residues. V lost 5 bases, J lost 5 bases, and 2 bases stayed unmatched. Germline CDR1 is MGHRA and CDR2 is YSYEKL. The CDR3 reads CASSSSGRETQYF. The CDR3, as DNA: TGCGCCAGCAGCAGTAGCGGGAGGGAGACCCAGTACTTC.

CDR3 region: CASRSPGSGNQPQHF. CDR3 coding DNA: TGTGCCAGCAGGTCACCAGGGTCGGGCAATCAGCCCCAGCATTTT. The chain recombines TRBV6-2 or TRBV6-3 with TRBJ1-5; D might be TRBD1 (5 bases). The CDR3 runs 15 residues. Germline assignment: CDR1 MNHEY and CDR2 SVGEGT. Trimming stripped 6 bases from V and 2 bases from J, with 14 bases between.

This chain uses TRBV2 with TRBJ2-2; a weak D match, TRBD1 (6 bases). Trimming removed 6 bases at V and 1 base at J, with 12 bases between. The CDR3 has 15 residues. The germline V gene encodes CDR1 SNHLY and CDR2 FYNNEI. The CDR3 bases are TGTGCCAGCAGGGTGCAGGGGAAGAACACCGGGGAGCTGTTTTTT. This codes for CASRVQGKNTGELFF.

The J gene is TRBJ2-3, the V gene TRBV7-9, with D possibly matching TRBD2 (7 bases). The CDR3 totals 16 residues. The germline gives CDR1 SEHNR, CDR2 FQNEAQ (reference sequence). V was cut by 2 bases and J by 2 bases, with 14 bases left in between. As DNA, the CDR3 is TGTGCCAGCAGCTTACGGGGGGCATCTCCCACAGATACGCAGTATTTT. It translates to CASSLRGASPTDTQYF.

This chain connects TRBV7-9 to TRBJ2-7; D gene ambiguous. The CDR3 totals 13 residues. Germline-derived CDR1 and CDR2 are SEHNR and FQNEAQ (reference sequence). The V end was cut by 4 bases, the J end by 2 bases, with 9 bases between. CDR3 region: CASSSPMAYEQYF. The CDR3 DNA sequence: TGTGCCAGCAGCTCGCCAATGGCCTACGAGCAGTACTTC.

V is TRBV10-3 and J is TRBJ2-6; TRBD1 aligns across 11 bases. After removal of 8 bases from V and 0 bases from J, the junction contained 3 bases not matched to a gene. CDR1 is ENHRY, CDR2 SYGVKD, per germline. The CDR3 spans 16 residues. The CDR3 DNA is TGTGCCATCCGGGACAGGGGGGACTCTGGGGCCAACGTCCTGACTTTC. Amino acids: CAIRDRGDSGANVLTF.

This clonotype has only a few counts. The V call is TRBV25-1, the J call TRBJ1-6; 10 bases fit TRBD1. Germline V gene lookup returns CDR1 MGHDK and CDR2 SYGVNS. Unmatched junction bases numbered 11, after V lost 8 bases and J lost 10 bases. The CDR3 covers 15 residues. The DNA for the CDR3 is TGTGCCAGCGCTGAGACAGGGGGCTATGGGTCACCCCTCCACTTT. This sequence encodes CASAETGGYGSPLHF.

This clonotype was counted a few times. The chain combines TRBV29-1 with TRBJ1-2; weak D call: TRBD1 (6 bases). Germline assignment: CDR1 SQVTM and CDR2 ANQGSEA. Deletions cut 4 bases from V and 5 bases from J, with 14 bases between. The length of the CDR3 is 13 residues. The CDR3 here is CSVVGLQGYGYTF. The CDR3 coding sequence is TGCAGCGTTGTGGGTTTACAGGGTTATGGCTACACCTTC.

About this clonotype itself: Given a much more abundant clone one base away, this may be a read error. The chain recombines TRBV7-6 with TRBJ2-5, with D possibly called TRBD1 or TRBD2 (5 bases each). Deletions cut 1 base from V and 4 bases from J, with 16 bases between. CDR1 and CDR2 (germline): SGHVS, FNYEAQ. The CDR3 totals 16 residues. The CDR3 sequence is CASSLDARPRGETQYF. The CDR3, as DNA: TGTGCCAGCAGCTTAGACGCCAGGCCGAGGGGAGAGACCCAGTACTTC. Drawing the rest from reference TRBV7-6 and TRBJ2-5, the complete variable domain is GAGVSQSPRYKVTKRGQDVALRCDPISGHVSLYWYRQALGQGPEFLTYFNYEAQQDKSGLPNDRFSAERPEGSISTLTIQRTEQRDSAMYRCASSLDARPRGETQYFGPGTRLLVL.

This clonotype was found a few times. The chain carries TRBV2 and TRBJ2-7; 8 positions agree with TRBD1. J lost 0 bases, V lost 7 bases, and 8 bases had no gene match. Per the germline V gene, CDR1 is SNHLY and CDR2 is FYNNEI. The CDR3 sequence is 15 residues long. This CDR3 is CASILGQASSYEQYF. The CDR3 DNA reads as TGTGCCAGCATCCTGGGACAGGCAAGCTCCTACGAGCAGTACTTC.

The chain links TRBV29-1 to TRBJ1-2, with 7 bases lining up with TRBD1. CDR3 length equals 17 residues. The junction had 19 bases not matched to a gene; V was cut back by 4 bases and J by 5 bases. Germline values: CDR1 SQVTM, CDR2 ANQGSEA. CDR3 sequence (DNA): TGCAGCGTTGGGGGGGTTGAGAACAGGGGTCTTGTATATGGCTACACCTTC. It translates to CSVGGVENRGLVYGYTF.

V and J are TRBV7-8 and TRBJ2-1, with D perhaps TRBD2 (6 bases). CDR3 length equals 15 residues. The germline gives CDR1 SGHVS, CDR2 FQNEAQ. Trimming took off 5 bases at V and 3 bases at J, with 14 bases between the two ends. The CDR3 coding sequence is TGTGCCAGCAGCGCGGGACTCGGGGGCTACAATGAGCAGTTCTTC. Its translation is CASSAGLGGYNEQFF.

In this sample, this clonotype turned up many times. This chain links TRBV5-1 with TRBJ2-7; perhaps TRBD2 as D (5 bases). Germline CDR1 reads SGHRS; CDR2 reads YFSETQ. The CDR3 length is 16 residues. Trimming stripped 3 bases from V and 7 bases from J, with 23 bases between. The CDR3 nucleotides are TGCGCCAGCAGCTCCAGCCTGGGCCCACGTCGGGATGAGCAGTACTTC. Its translation is CASSSSLGPRRDEQYF. Full variable domain (missing parts from reference TRBV5-1 and TRBJ2-7): KAGVTQTPRYLIKTRGQQVTLSCSPISGHRSVSWYQQTPGQGLQFLFEYFSETQRNKGNFPGRFSGRQFSNSRSEMNVSTLELGDSALYLCASSSSLGPRRDEQYFGPGTRLTVT.

This clonotype was seen at least ten times. The CDR3 reads CASRDPYEQYF. As DNA, the CDR3 is TGTGCCAGCAGAGATCCCTACGAGCAGTACTTC. This rearrangement joins TRBV12-3 or TRBV12-4 to TRBJ2-7, with D hard to call. The ends were cut back, 6 bases at V and 2 bases at J, with 5 bases in the middle. The CDR3 is made up of 11 amino acids.

This clonotype appeared many times. The V gene is TRBV29-1, the J gene TRBJ1-4; TRBD1 is a possible D gene (5 bases). The CDR3 is 13 residues long. V dropped 3 bases and J dropped 0 bases, with 5 bases sitting between them. CDR1 is SQVTM and CDR2 is ANQGSEA in the germline V gene. CDR3 sequence reads: CSVEGPTNEKLFF. CDR3 coding DNA: TGCAGCGTTGAGGGGCCAACTAATGAAAAACTGTTTTTT.

This clonotype was detected a few times. A read error may explain this, as a much larger clone is one base away. V usage is TRBV10-1 and J usage is TRBJ2-5; D uncertain. The CDR3 runs to 14 residues. Looked up from germline, CDR1 is WNHNN and CDR2 is SYGVQD (reference sequence). V was shortened by 4 bases and J by 2 bases, with 11 bases between the two germline ends. The CDR3 here is CASSGSFRQETQYF. As DNA, the CDR3 is TGCGCCAGCAGTGGGTCGTTCAGGCAAGAGACCCAGTACTTC.

The chain recombines TRBV9 with TRBJ1-2; D is unresolved. The V end lost 7 bases, the J end lost 7 bases, and 20 bases lay between the germline ends. CDR3 size: 14 residues. CDR1 SGDLS and CDR2 YYNGEE come from the germline V gene. CDR3 DNA: TGTGCCAGCTCTTTAAATATTATAGGGTCTGGCTACACCTTC. Translated: CASSLNIIGSGYTF.

The CDR3 coding sequence is TGTGCCAGCCAACTAGCGGGAGTTGGCAATGAGCAGTTCTTC. Its protein is CASQLAGVGNEQFF. The genes are TRBV25-1 and TRBJ2-1; 11 bases agree with TRBD2. Germline V gene lookup returns CDR1 MGHDK and CDR2 SYGVNS. The CDR3 has 14 residues. The V gene end was trimmed by 8 bases and the J gene end by 6 bases; junction bases not matched to a gene: 6.

The chain is built from TRBV7-9 and TRBJ1-6; D may be TRBD1 (5 bases). The CDR3 has 16 residues. Germline V gives CDR1 SEHNR, CDR2 FQNEAQ (reference sequence). V was cut by 0 bases and J by 5 bases, with 11 bases left in between. The CDR3 coding sequence is TGTGCCAGCAGCTTAGCTTCGGGGCGGAATAATTCACCCCTCCACTTT. Translation gives CASSLASGRNNSPLHF.

This clonotype has at least ten counts. The rearrangement joins TRBV19 to TRBJ1-1; D is ambiguous. The CDR3 runs to 16 residues. V was clipped by 8 bases and J by 0 bases, with 19 bases between them. Germline lookup yields CDR1 LNHDA and CDR2 SQIVND (reference sequence). CDR3 residues: CASRRGRRPMNTEAFF. The CDR3 DNA follows: TGTGCCAGTCGCCGAGGCAGGAGACCTATGAACACTGAAGCTTTCTTT. The full variable domain, its missing parts supplied by reference TRBV19 and TRBJ1-1, is DGGITQSPKYLFRKEGQNVTLSCEQNLNHDAMYWYRQDPGQGLRLIYYSQIVNDFQKGDIAEGYSVSREKKESFPLTVTSAQKNPTAFYLCASRRGRRPMNTEAFFGQGTRLTVV.

The CDR3 is CASSTDRSLPEAFF. The CDR3 coding sequence is TGTGCCAGCAGTACGGACAGAAGTCTCCCTGAAGCTTTCTTT. V and J are TRBV12-3 or TRBV12-4 and TRBJ1-1, with D tentatively TRBD1 (6 bases). The CDR3 runs 14 residues. Trimming left V 5 bases short and J 6 bases short, with 16 bases between.

For this clonotype: One end of the junction fails to match germline, which may point to a read error. J is TRBJ2-7 and V is TRBV11-2, with 7 bases fitting TRBD2. Germline lookup yields CDR1 SGHAT and CDR2 FQNNGV. The CDR3 consists of 13 residues. CDR3 region: CTSSGEVAYEQYF. DNA for the CDR3: TGTACCAGCAGCGGGGAGGTCGCCTACGAGCAGTACTTC.

Details on this clonotype: With a much larger clone just one base away, this may be a read error. This rearrangement joins TRBV6-2 or TRBV6-3 to TRBJ1-1; D unresolved. The CDR3 loop spans 11 amino acids. V lost 5 bases and J 6 bases, leaving 7 bases between the germline ends. Per the germline V gene, CDR1 is MNHEY and CDR2 is SVGEGT. CDR3 nucleotides: TGTGCCAGCAGTGATAGCGCTGAAGCTTTCTTT. Translated, it gives CASSDSAEAFF.

Points on this clonotype: At one of its ends the junction is not consistent with the germline gene, which may arise from a read error. The V gene is TRBV4-1, the J gene TRBJ1-1; D perhaps matches TRBD1 (5 bases). Germline lookup yields CDR1 MGHRA and CDR2 YSYEKL. This CDR3 is 16 amino acids long. CDR3 amino acids: CSSSQEMGVRNTEAFF. CDR3 bases: TGCTCCAGCAGCCAAGAAATGGGGGTGCGGAACACTGAAGCTTTCTTT.

The rearrangement joins TRBV9 to TRBJ2-5; TRBD2 matches at 10 bases. V shed 4 bases and J 3 bases; nucleotides not matched to a gene: 3. The germline gives CDR1 SGDLS, CDR2 YYNGEE. The CDR3 is made up of 14 amino acids. The CDR3 sequence is CASSFTSGKETQYF. As DNA, the CDR3 is TGTGCCAGCAGCTTTACTAGCGGGAAAGAGACCCAGTACTTC.

The sample holds many counts of this clonotype. The CDR3 loop is CASSLDTLAAYF. For the CDR3, the DNA is TGTGCCAGCAGCTTAGATACGCTAGCGGCGTACTTC. The chain uses TRBV11-2 and TRBJ2-5; 7 nucleotides agree with TRBD2. CDR3 length: 12 residues. V gave up 0 bases and J gave up 13 bases; unmatched junction bases: 5. The germline V gene has CDR1 SGHAT and CDR2 FQNNGV.